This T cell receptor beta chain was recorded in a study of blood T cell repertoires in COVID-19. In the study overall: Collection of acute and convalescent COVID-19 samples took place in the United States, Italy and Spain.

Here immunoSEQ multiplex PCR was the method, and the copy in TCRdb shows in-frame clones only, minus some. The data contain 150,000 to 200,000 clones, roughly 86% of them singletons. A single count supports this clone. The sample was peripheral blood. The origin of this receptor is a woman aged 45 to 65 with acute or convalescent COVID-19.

The CDR3 bases are TGTGCCAGCAGTGCCGGGACAGGTCGCCCTGGGGCCAACGTCCTGACTTTC. Protein: CASSAGTGRPGANVLTF. The chain is built from TRBV6-1 and TRBJ2-6; 8 bases agree with TRBD1. CDR3 length: 17 amino acids. With 4 bases clipped from V and 2 bases from J, the junction kept 7 bases outside the gene matches. Germline CDR1 and CDR2: MNHNS and SASEGT.